This T cell receptor beta chain is from a study of T cell clusters in autoimmune cytopenias. TRB was amplified by touch-down multiplex PCR, primer pools A and B combined. Reprocessing the multiplex PCR reads, TCRdb reports a single entry for every CDR3 protein and omits DNA. This table lists 10,000 to 15,000 distinct CDR3 sequences. This CDR3 has 13 residues. Germline V lookup: CDR1 SGHRS, CDR2 YFSETQ. Each sample's input was roughly 230 ng genomic DNA, some 38,000 genome equivalents. A further study also used this sample, focusing on T cell repertoires in aging, cancer and after chemotherapy.

The V call is TRBV5-1, the J call TRBJ1-1; TCRdb names TRBD1, which stays unverified in the absence of DNA. This sequence originates from a human donor in good health. The material sequenced was peripheral blood. CDR3 protein: CASSATGYTEAFF.